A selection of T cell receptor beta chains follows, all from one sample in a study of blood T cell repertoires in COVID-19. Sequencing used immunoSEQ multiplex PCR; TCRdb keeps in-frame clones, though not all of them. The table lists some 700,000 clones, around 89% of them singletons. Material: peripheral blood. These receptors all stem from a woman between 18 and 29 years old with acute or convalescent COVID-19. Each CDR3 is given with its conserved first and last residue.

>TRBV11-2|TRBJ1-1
CASNPDLDRDKLNTEAFF
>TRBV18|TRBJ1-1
CASSPPGLQPTEAFF
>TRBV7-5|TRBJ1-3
CARSPGQGAGGNTIYF
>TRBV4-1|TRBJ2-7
CASSQPRDRREYEQYF
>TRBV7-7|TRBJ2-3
CASSKAGLRADTQYF
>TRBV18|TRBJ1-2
CASSKGTGDGWDYTF
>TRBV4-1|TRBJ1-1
CASSQGQVMNTEAFF
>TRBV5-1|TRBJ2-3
CASSLATSGGPQGDTDTQYF
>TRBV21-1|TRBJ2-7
CASSKGGTGTSDEQYF
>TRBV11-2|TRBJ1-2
CASASTGAAYGYTF
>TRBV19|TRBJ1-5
CASSTPGQGNQPQHF
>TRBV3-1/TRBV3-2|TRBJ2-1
CASSHSGTRGDNEQFF
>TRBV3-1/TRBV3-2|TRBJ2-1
CASSQPSLAGEVAQFF
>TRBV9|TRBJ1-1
CASSADRGNTEAFF
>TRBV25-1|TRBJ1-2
CASSEFGLEGYTF
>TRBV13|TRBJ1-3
CASSPLAGNTIYF
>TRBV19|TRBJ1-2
CASSDAPRTANYGYTF
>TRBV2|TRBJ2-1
CASSERLAEYNEQFF
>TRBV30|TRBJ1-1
CAWSVIWSGTGALNTEAFF
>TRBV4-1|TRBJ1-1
CASSHPLQRTEAFF
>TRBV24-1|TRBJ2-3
CATSDPRGRGRPDTQYF
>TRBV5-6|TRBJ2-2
CASSQNTGELFF
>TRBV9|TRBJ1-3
CASSNTGGSGNTIYF
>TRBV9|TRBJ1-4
CASSPGGQSVNEKLFF
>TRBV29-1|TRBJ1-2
CSVAWQGLGYTF
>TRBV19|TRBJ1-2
CASSLRTGYGYTF
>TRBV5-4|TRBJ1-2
CASSFLDRALYGYTF
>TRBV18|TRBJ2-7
CASSQDRGLGEQYF